This record covers a single TCR beta chain. This sample also contains other DNA sequences that code for the same CDR3. The data are from a study of OX40 agonist ivuxolimab in advanced cancers. Study-wide background: The dose-escalation cohort was over 65% male, with a mean age of 60 years, ranging about 23 to 79.

Produced via immunoSEQ multiplex PCR; TCRdb's table is partial and in-frame only. The sample lists 55,000 to 70,000 clones; 85% were seen once. Blood draws occurred at baseline, cycle 4 day 1, and cycle 7 day 1. This sequence originates from an adult with an advanced solid tumor such as melanoma, head and neck, liver or kidney cancer. The material sequenced was CD4+ or CD8+ T cells sorted from blood, taken in a trial of the OX40 agonist ivuxolimab.

CDR3 DNA sequence: TGTGCCACCAGCAGAGATCTGGGACCCCACAATGAGCAGTTCTTC. It translates to CATSRDLGPHNEQFF. The chain links TRBV15 to TRBJ2-1, with D tentatively TRBD1 or TRBD2 (5 bases each). CDR3 size: 15 residues. CDR1 is LNHNV and CDR2 is YYDKDF in the germline V gene (reference sequence). With 0 bases removed from V and 5 bases from J, the gap between germline ends came to 11 bases.